The present T cell receptor (beta chain) was sequenced within a study of blood T cell repertoires in COVID-19. Study in general: From the United States, Italy and Spain came samples of acute and convalescent COVID-19. T cells, B-cell-depleted T cells, or PBMCs supplied cDNA or gDNA.

Authors' methods: Nucleated cell counts were estimated from reference gene primer amplification. Sequencing was performed with immunoSEQ multiplex PCR; in TCRdb, only in-frame clones are kept and a portion is missing. The V and J calls and clone size were taken over from that table, and D and trimming were inferred from the DNA. The data show roughly 280,000 clones, 80% to 90% seen once. The sequence was collected from a man aged 25 to 45 with active or convalescent COVID-19. The sample comprised peripheral blood.

This CDR3 is CASSYGLNEKLFF. The CDR3 DNA follows: TGTGCCAGCAGCTATGGACTGAATGAAAAACTGTTTTTT. The chain employs TRBV11-2 and TRBJ1-4, with D hard to call. The germline V and J ends were trimmed by 4 bases and 5 bases, with 8 bases remaining between them. The CDR3 contains 13 residues. Per germline, CDR1 SGHAT and CDR2 FQNNGV.